This T cell receptor beta chain is from a study of cytomegalovirus exposure and HLA in healthy donors. Study-level results: In an earlier analysis, about 87% or about 30%: the productive usage of most TCR beta V segments. Cytomegalovirus status was reportedly diagnosed by the classifier with high specificity and sensitivity. For most subjects, TCR beta sequences were reported to predict HLA-A and HLA-B alleles with accuracy.

In germline, CDR1 is SSHAT, CDR2 FNYEAQ (reference sequence). The CDR3 is made up of 15 amino acids. PCR primers comprised 60 Vbeta and 13 Jbeta primers. Data came from immunoSEQ multiplex PCR; TCRdb stores just in-frame clones and leaves some out. Here the sample spans about 200,000 clones, about 86% being singletons. Regarding this clone: Antigen specificity is unknown. A junction boundary mismatches the germline segment, possibly from a read error.

The TCR originated in a woman in her twenties or thirties in good health and CMV-seronegative. The rearrangement links TRBV7-7 to TRBJ2-1, with 8 positions matching TRBD2. What was sequenced was PBMCs. The CDR3 region is CASSPGGVGHNEQFF. The CDR3 bases are TGTGCTAGCAGCCCCGGGGGGGTCGGCCACAATGAGCAGTTCTTC.